This TCR beta chain came from a study of blood T cell repertoires in COVID-19. On the study more broadly: Sites across the United States, Italy and Spain contributed samples from acute and convalescent COVID-19. T cells, B-cell-depleted T cells, or PBMCs provided the cDNA or gDNA that served as material.

This clone came up once. Source study methods: Estimation of nucleated cell counts relied on the amplification of reference gene primers. This table comes from immunoSEQ multiplex PCR, and its TCRdb copy is limited to in-frame clones, with some not included. The DNA gave D and trimming, while V, J and clone size come from that table. The top ten clones hold approximately 15% of a sample with nearly 50,000 clones, about 85% of them seen once. Trimming shortened V by 5 bases and J by 6 bases, and 17 bases separated the two germline ends. This CDR3 spans 15 amino acids. The germline V gene has CDR1 SGHVS and CDR2 FNYEAQ.

This TCR came from a human donor in a cohort sampled during active COVID-19. Material for sequencing was peripheral blood. This chain connects TRBV7-6 to TRBJ2-1, with a possible D match to TRBD2 (5 bases). The CDR3 DNA reads TGTGCCAGCAGCCTCAGGAGGACTTCCATCAATGAGCAGTTCTTC. Protein product: CASSLRRTSINEQFF. The full variable domain, completed using reference TRBV7-6 and TRBJ2-1, is GAGVSQSPRYKVTKRGQDVALRCDPISGHVSLYWYRQALGQGPEFLTYFNYEAQQDKSGLPNDRFSAERPEGSISTLTIQRTEQRDSAMYRCASSLRRTSINEQFFGPGTRLTVL.